This T cell receptor (beta chain) was sequenced during a study of vaccination and CD4 T cells after COVID-19. The overall study: Post-diagnosis, post-COVID samples were collected after a median approximately 100 days, ranging 35 to 161.

CDR1 and CDR2 (germline): KGHDR, SFDVKD. The CDR3 runs to 13 residues. Between the trimmed V and J ends, which lost 11 bases and 0 bases, there was a span of 10 bases. To note about this clonotype: As yet, its antigen is unknown.

An Oncomine TCR Beta short-read assay was used to sequence the DNA from cultured CD4+ T cells. MiXCR was run by TCRdb on the PCR reads, yielding one entry per CDR3 protein. This table has about 15,000 distinct CDR3 sequences, 65% to 80% appearing once. The treatment here: 10-day PBMC culture with coronavirus spike peptide pools or control peptides (ViraFEST assay). The rearrangement uses TRBV24-1 and TRBJ1-5, with D perhaps matching TRBD1 (6 bases). The material sequenced was CD4+ T cells from blood, cultured in vitro. The TCR comes from a human donor who had recovered from COVID-19. CDR3 nucleotides: TGTGCCATCCAGGGGTATAGCAATCAGCCCCAGCATTTT. Its translation: CAIQGYSNQPQHF.